The 23 T cell receptor beta chains reported below all come from one sample, sequenced in a study of OX40 agonist ivuxolimab in advanced cancers. Sequencing used immunoSEQ multiplex PCR; TCRdb keeps in-frame clones, though not all of them. The data hold tens of thousands of clones, with over 80% observed a single time. Sequences were derived from CD4+ or CD8+ T cells sorted from blood, sampled in a trial of the OX40 agonist ivuxolimab. All receptors come from an adult with an advanced solid tumor such as melanoma, head and neck, liver or kidney cancer.

J is TRBJ2-3 and V is TRBV5-4; 11 bases match TRBD2. CDR3 length: 16 residues. V dropped 4 bases and J dropped 1; count of bases not matched to a gene: 5. CDR1 is SGHNT and CDR2 is YYREEE in the germline V gene (reference sequence). The CDR3, as DNA: TGTGCCAGCAGCCCGGAGGGACTAGCGGGCACAGATACGCAGTATTTT. It translates to CASSPEGLAGTDTQYF.

The chain uses TRBV5-1 and TRBJ2-2, with D possibly matching TRBD1 (7 bases). Germline V gene data show CDR1 as SGHRS and CDR2 as YFSETQ. V was shortened by 4 bases and J by 4 bases, with 11 bases between the two germline ends. CDR3 length: 14 amino acids. The DNA of the CDR3 is TGCGCCAGCAGCGCCAGGGGGGCCACCGGGGAGCTGTTTTTT. It translates to CASSARGATGELFF.

This chain connects TRBV5-6 to TRBJ1-5; no firm D call. The germline V gene encodes CDR1 SGHDT and CDR2 YYEEEE. V was pared by 0 bases and J by 0 bases, with 7 bases between. This CDR3 region has 15 residues. This chain's CDR3 is CASSLGILSNQPQHF. DNA for the CDR3: TGTGCCAGCAGCTTGGGGATCCTTAGCAATCAGCCCCAGCATTTT.

The rearrangement joins TRBV6-5 to TRBJ2-7; D remains ambiguous. Trimming removed 6 bases at V and 2 bases at J, with 14 bases between. The CDR3 totals 14 residues. The V gene's germline CDR1 is MNHEY and CDR2 SVGAGI. The CDR3 coding sequence is TGTGCCAGCAGACCAGCACAGCCTACCTACGAGCAGTACTTC. This gives the protein CASRPAQPTYEQYF.

This chain joins TRBV19 and TRBJ1-1; weak D call: TRBD1 (5 bases). V lost 3 bases and J 4 bases, leaving 6 bases between the germline ends. In germline, CDR1 is LNHDA, CDR2 SQIVND (reference sequence). The CDR3 extends over 12 amino acids. The CDR3 DNA reads as TGTGCCAGTAGTATTAGGGGCACTGAAGCTTTCTTT. Translation gives CASSIRGTEAFF.

V is TRBV25-1 and J is TRBJ2-1; unclear D gene. The ends were cut back, 0 bases at V and 4 bases at J, with 4 bases in the middle. Germline assignment: CDR1 MGHDK and CDR2 SYGVNS. The CDR3 contains 13 residues. The CDR3 nucleotides read TGTGCCAGCAGTGAATACCCGTACAATGAGCAGTTCTTC. This codes for CASSEYPYNEQFF.

The chain employs TRBV28 and TRBJ2-5; TRBD1 agrees at 10 bases. The end of the DNA is better explained by TRBJ2-7, so the J call may be wrong. CDR3 length: 15 residues. Per the germline V gene, CDR1 is MDHEN and CDR2 is SYDVKM. The CDR3 DNA is TGTGCCAGCAGTTCCACCAGGACAGGGGGCTACGAGCAGTACTTC. As protein: CASSSTRTGGYEQYF.

The rearrangement joins TRBV27 to TRBJ2-1, with 9 bases lining up with TRBD1. With V trimmed by 5 bases and J by 1 base, 12 bases remained unmatched. The CDR3 loop spans 18 amino acids. Germline V CDR1 and CDR2: MNHEY, SMNVEV (reference sequence). In DNA, the CDR3 is TGTGCCAGCAGTCTACAGGGGGCGGGGGTTTTGTCCTACAATGAGCAGTTCTTC. This translates into CASSLQGAGVLSYNEQFF.

This clone was detected once. This chain connects TRBV6-6 to TRBJ1-2, with a possible D match to TRBD1 (5 bases). The germline CDR1 and CDR2 sequences are MNHNY and SVGAGI (reference sequence). The CDR3 length is 12 residues. V was cut by 5 bases and J by 4 bases, with 8 bases left in between. The CDR3 coding sequence is TGTGCCAGCAGTCAGGGACGCTATGGCTACACCTTC. Protein sequence: CASSQGRYGYTF.

J is TRBJ2-2 and V is TRBV11-3, with a weak D call TRBD1 (5 bases). The CDR3 runs to 13 residues. V was shortened by 1 base and J by 5 bases, with 5 bases between the two germline ends. Germline assignment: CDR1 SGHNT and CDR2 YENEEA. As DNA, the CDR3 is TGTGCCAGCAGCTTAGCAGGGACCGGGGAGCTGTTTTTT. It specifies CASSLAGTGELFF.

The rearrangement joins TRBV11-3 to TRBJ2-5; D gene uncertain. CDR3 length: 14 amino acids. The ends were cut back, 5 bases at V and 9 bases at J, with 19 bases in the middle. In germline, CDR1 is SGHNT, CDR2 YENEEA. The CDR3 coding sequence is TGTGCCAGCAGCCCACATTTAGGCCCTGGGGCCCAGTACTTC. Translation gives CASSPHLGPGAQYF.

V usage is TRBV30 and J usage is TRBJ2-2; D possibly uses TRBD1 or TRBD2 (6 bases each). V gave up 2 bases and J gave up 3 bases, with 16 bases separating them. CDR1 and CDR2 (germline): GTSNPN, SVGIG (reference sequence). This CDR3 is 16 amino acids long. The CDR3 sequence is CAWSPGGRDDTGELFF. The CDR3 DNA reads TGTGCCTGGAGTCCCGGGGGCAGGGATGACACCGGGGAGCTGTTTTTT. The entire variable domain, with the rest obtained from reference TRBV30 and TRBJ2-2, is as follows: SQTIHQWPATLVQPVGSPLSLECTVEGTSNPNLYWYRQAAGRGLQLLFYSVGIGQISSEVPQNLSASRPQDRQFILSSKKLLLSDSGFYLCAWSPGGRDDTGELFFGEGSRLTVL.

The gene calls are TRBV19 and TRBJ2-1; D not resolved. Looked up from germline, CDR1 is LNHDA and CDR2 is SQIVND (reference sequence). The CDR3 extends over 14 amino acids. V shed 2 bases and J shed 0 bases, with 5 bases lying between them. The DNA of the CDR3 is TGTGCCAGTAGTATAATGGGCTCCTACAATGAGCAGTTCTTC. Translation gives CASSIMGSYNEQFF.

V gene TRBV5-1 combines with J gene TRBJ2-5; 8 bases align to TRBD2. The CDR3 loop spans 14 amino acids. V lost 4 bases to trimming and J lost 1 base; unmatched junction nucleotides: 3. From germline, CDR1 is SGHRS and CDR2 YFSETQ. The CDR3 nucleotides are TGCGCCAGCAGCGGAGGGACTAGCCAAGAGACCCAGTACTTC. Translation gives CASSGGTSQETQYF.

V gene TRBV7-8 combines with J gene TRBJ2-3; D might be TRBD1 or TRBD2, each matching 5 bases. The CDR3 spans 16 residues. CDR1 SGHVS and CDR2 FQNEAQ come from the germline V gene. The V gene lost 0 bases and the J gene lost 6 bases, with 16 bases spanning the gap. The CDR3 is CASSLALGTGWDTQYF. The CDR3 nucleotides are TGTGCCAGCAGCTTAGCTCTCGGGACCGGGTGGGATACGCAGTATTTT.

This clone has just one count. This sequence joins TRBV6-5 and TRBJ1-3; D not certain. The CDR3 has 16 residues. V lost 0 bases to trimming and J lost 0 bases, with 9 bases between them. The germline CDR1 and CDR2 sequences are MNHEY and SVGAGI. The CDR3 DNA follows: TGTGCCAGCAGTTACTCAGGCCTCGGCTCTGGAAACACCATATATTTT. It specifies CASSYSGLGSGNTIYF.

The rearrangement joins TRBV5-1 to TRBJ2-7; D not resolved. CDR1 is SGHRS, CDR2 YFSETQ, per germline. V was trimmed by 2 bases and J by 5 bases, leaving 8 bases between them. The CDR3 is 12 amino acids. The CDR3 nucleotides are TGCGCCAGCAGCTTAGGAGTAAACGAGCAGTACTTC. This gives the protein CASSLGVNEQYF.

The count of this clone is one. The CDR3 bases are TGCGCCAGCAGCTTGGGGATGATGGGGCCCACAGATACGCAGTATTTT. Amino acids: CASSLGMMGPTDTQYF. The V and J genes are TRBV5-1 and TRBJ2-3; TRBD1 might be the D (5 bases). This CDR3 is 16 amino acids long. V lost 0 bases to trimming and J lost 2 bases, with 13 bases between them. Germline CDR1 reads SGHRS; CDR2 reads YFSETQ.

The chain is built from TRBV7-3 and TRBJ2-5, with D unclear. Trimming removed 4 bases at V and 7 bases at J, with 10 bases between. The germline V gene has CDR1 SGHTA and CDR2 FQGTGA. The CDR3 spans 12 residues. In nucleotides, the CDR3 is TGTGCCAGCAGCTACTCGGGTGGGACCCAGTACTTC. It translates to CASSYSGGTQYF.

This clone was picked up one time. This chain uses TRBV30 with TRBJ2-1; TRBD2 matches at 9 bases. Germline assignment: CDR1 GTSNPN and CDR2 SVGIG (reference sequence). V lost 2 bases, J lost 2 bases, and 4 bases stayed unmatched. The CDR3 totals 15 residues. This chain's CDR3 is CAWSTLAGAYNEQFF. The CDR3, as DNA: TGTGCCTGGAGTACGTTAGCGGGGGCCTACAATGAGCAGTTCTTC.

The chain employs TRBV29-1 and TRBJ2-7, with D possibly being TRBD2 (6 bases). This CDR3 is built from 12 residues. With 4 bases removed from V and 3 bases from J, the gap between germline ends came to 10 bases. Germline V gives CDR1 SQVTM, CDR2 ANQGSEA. The CDR3 DNA is TGCAGCGTTGGGACTACCCACTACGAGCAGTACTTC. It translates to CSVGTTHYEQYF.

J is TRBJ2-1 and V is TRBV5-5; TRBD1 matches 9 bases. Per germline, CDR1 SGHKS and CDR2 YYEKEE (reference sequence). Germline trimming cut 5 bases from V and 4 bases from J; bases unmatched to any gene: 16. The CDR3 length is 18 residues. The CDR3 DNA follows: TGTGCCAGCAGACGCCGGGACAGGGATTCCCCCCGGTACAATGAGCAGTTCTTC. This translates into CASRRRDRDSPRYNEQFF.

V and J are TRBV9 and TRBJ2-5; possibly TRBD2 for D (6 bases). Germline lookup yields CDR1 SGDLS and CDR2 YYNGEE. The CDR3 is 17 residues long. The V end lost 3 bases, the J end lost 5 bases, and 23 bases lay between the germline ends. The CDR3 here is CASSETPGTTSSETQYF. The CDR3 DNA sequence: TGTGCCAGCAGCGAAACCCCCGGCACAACTAGCTCCGAGACCCAGTACTTC. Full variable domain (rest looked up from reference TRBV9 and TRBJ2-5): DSGVTQTPKHLITATGQRVTLRCSPRSGDLSVYWYQQSLDQGLQFLIQYYNGEERAKGNILERFSAQQFPDLHSELNLSSLELGDSALYFCASSETPGTTSSETQYFGPGTRLLVL.